The rows below give T cell receptor beta chains drawn from one sample of a study of graft-versus-host responses after intestinal transplantation. The repertoire was sequenced with immunoSEQ multiplex PCR; TCRdb's copy has only in-frame clones and lacks some. The table records 12,000 to 15,000 clones, around 33% of them present only once. Sequencing used alloreactive CD8+ T cells from a mixed lymphocyte reaction culture, obtained before intestinal transplant. The receptor source for this set is a human patient who received an intestinal transplant. CDR3s include the opening cysteine and the closing phenylalanine or tryptophan. D genes are given only for firm matches. Clone size is shown for a subset of rows, as once, few, many or a class of expanded clone.

V: TRBV4-3; J: TRBJ2-3; size: few; D: TRBD2; CDR3: CASSQALAGVGDTQYF; DNA: TGCGCCAGCAGCCAAGCACTAGCGGGGGTGGGAGATACGCAGTATTTT
V: TRBV7-9; J: TRBJ1-1; size: -; D: TRBD1; CDR3: CASSSGGTEAFF; DNA: TGTGCCAGCAGCTCAGGGGGTACTGAAGCTTTCTTT
V: TRBV4-1; J: TRBJ2-7; size: -; D: TRBD1; CDR3: CASSQVTGAVPSYEQYF; DNA: TGCGCCAGCAGCCAAGTTACAGGGGCCGTACCCTCCTACGAGCAGTACTTC
V: TRBV13; J: TRBJ2-7; size: -; D: -; CDR3: CASSSGLGASYEQYF; DNA: TGTGCCAGCAGCTCGGGTCTCGGTGCTAGCTACGAGCAGTACTTC
V: TRBV9; J: TRBJ2-7; size: -; D: -; CDR3: CASSVGGGANYEQYF; DNA: TGTGCCAGCAGTGTAGGAGGGGGGGCGAACTACGAGCAGTACTTC
V: TRBV11-3; J: TRBJ2-7; size: -; D: TRBD2; CDR3: CASSLRAGWEGEQYF; DNA: TGTGCCAGCAGCTTAAGGGCAGGGTGGGAGGGCGAGCAGTACTTC
V: TRBV30; J: TRBJ2-7; size: few; D: TRBD1; CDR3: CAYRTGAYEQYF; DNA: TGTGCCTACCGGACAGGGGCCTACGAGCAGTACTTC
V: TRBV2; J: TRBJ2-5; size: -; D: -; CDR3: CASRPMEVETQYF; DNA: TGTGCCAGCCGCCCAATGGAGGTTGAGACCCAGTACTTC
V: TRBV6-5; J: TRBJ1-2; size: few; D: TRBD1; CDR3: CASSGDRDFNYGYTF; DNA: TGTGCCAGCAGCGGCGACAGGGACTTTAACTATGGCTACACCTTC
V: TRBV7-9; J: TRBJ2-7; size: -; D: -; CDR3: CASSDSGTLYEQYF; DNA: TGTGCCAGCAGCGATTCCGGGACACTGTACGAGCAGTACTTC
V: TRBV11-2; J: TRBJ2-7; size: few; D: -; CDR3: CASSLVGGGDEQYF; DNA: TGTGCCAGCAGCTTAGTAGGAGGAGGCGACGAGCAGTACTTC
V: TRBV5-1; J: TRBJ2-7; size: -; D: TRBD1; CDR3: CASSSGGAAYEQYF; DNA: TGCGCCAGCAGCTCAGGGGGCGCGGCCTACGAGCAGTACTTC
V: TRBV2; J: TRBJ2-7; size: -; D: -; CDR3: CASLGATYEQYF; DNA: TGTGCCAGCCTGGGGGCGACCTACGAGCAGTACTTC
V: TRBV18; J: TRBJ2-5; size: -; D: -; CDR3: CASSLPGLGLQETQYF; DNA: TGTGCCAGCTCCTTGCCGGGTTTGGGACTTCAAGAGACCCAGTACTTC
V: TRBV6-6; J: TRBJ2-1; size: -; D: -; CDR3: CASSSTGSSYNEQFF; DNA: TGTGCCAGCAGTTCGACTGGAAGCTCCTACAATGAGCAGTTCTTC
V: TRBV5-6; J: TRBJ2-5; size: few; D: -; CDR3: CASSFRIQETQYF; DNA: TGTGCCAGCAGCTTCAGAATCCAAGAGACCCAGTACTTC
V: TRBV6-5; J: TRBJ1-6; size: -; D: TRBD1; CDR3: CASSPTGVWSPLHF; DNA: TGTGCCAGCAGCCCGACAGGGGTTTGGTCACCCCTCCACTTT
V: TRBV4-3; J: TRBJ1-6; size: -; D: -; CDR3: CASSQDKGFYSPLHF; DNA: TGCGCCAGCAGCCAAGATAAGGGGTTTTATTCACCCCTCCACTTT
V: TRBV11-2; J: TRBJ1-2; size: -; D: -; CDR3: CASSLVGETGYTF; DNA: TGTGCCAGCAGCTTAGTTGGGGAGACTGGCTACACCTTC
V: TRBV6-5; J: TRBJ1-2; size: medium-sized; D: -; CDR3: CASSLGAMGYGYTF; DNA: TGTGCCAGCAGCTTGGGGGCTATGGGCTATGGCTACACCTTC
V: TRBV11-2; J: TRBJ1-1; size: few; D: -; CDR3: CASSGGGANTEAFF; DNA: TGTGCCAGCAGTGGAGGCGGGGCGAACACTGAAGCTTTCTTT
V: TRBV7-6; J: TRBJ1-3; size: -; D: -; CDR3: CASSFQGSGNTIYF; DNA: TGTGCCAGCAGCTTTCAGGGGTCTGGAAACACCATATATTTT
V: TRBV19; J: TRBJ1-1; size: -; D: -; CDR3: CASSMGSGSTEAFF; DNA: TGTGCCAGTAGTATGGGAAGCGGCAGCACTGAAGCTTTCTTT
V: TRBV11-3; J: TRBJ1-2; size: once; D: -; CDR3: CASSFTETNYGYTF; DNA: TGTGCCAGCAGCTTTACAGAGACTAACTATGGCTACACCTTC
V: TRBV21-1; J: TRBJ2-7; size: medium-sized; D: -; CDR3: CASSKTPPRQRNEQYF; DNA: TGTGCCAGCAGCAAAACCCCCCCTCGACAGAGGAATGAGCAGTACTTC
V: TRBV10-3; J: TRBJ1-2; size: -; D: -; CDR3: CAVSESENYGYTF; DNA: TGTGCCGTCAGTGAGTCGGAGAACTATGGCTACACCTTC
V: TRBV7-9; J: TRBJ2-7; size: -; D: -; CDR3: CASSSTGREQYF; DNA: TGTGCCAGCAGTTCTACAGGGCGCGAGCAGTACTTC
V: TRBV5-1; J: TRBJ2-7; size: -; D: TRBD1; CDR3: CASSQNPGQLWEQYF; DNA: TGCGCCAGCAGCCAAAATCCGGGACAGCTGTGGGAGCAGTACTTC
V: TRBV7-8; J: TRBJ2-1; size: -; D: -; CDR3: CASSVTVIDRWDEQFF; DNA: TGTGCCAGCAGTGTCACAGTGATTGACCGGTGGGATGAGCAGTTCTTC
V: TRBV18; J: TRBJ1-2; size: few; D: TRBD1; CDR3: CASSPSGGTGDGYTF; DNA: TGTGCCAGCTCACCTTCCGGTGGGACAGGGGATGGCTACACCTTC
V: TRBV9; J: TRBJ1-4; size: -; D: -; CDR3: CASSVGQINEKLFF; DNA: TGTGCCAGCAGCGTAGGGCAGATTAATGAAAAACTGTTTTTT
V: TRBV2; J: TRBJ2-5; size: -; D: TRBD1; CDR3: CASSFYRGRETQYF; DNA: TGTGCCAGCAGTTTTTACAGGGGGCGGGAGACCCAGTACTTC
V: TRBV4-3; J: TRBJ1-6; size: -; D: -; CDR3: CASSRTGFSSYNSPLHF; DNA: TGCGCCAGCAGCCGCACAGGCTTCAGCTCCTATAATTCACCCCTCCACTTT
V: TRBV7-5; J: TRBJ1-4; size: -; D: -; CDR3: CARSPPRDTNEKLFF; DNA: TGTGCCAGAAGCCCTCCCCGGGACACGAATGAAAAACTGTTTTTT
V: TRBV5-8; J: TRBJ1-3; size: -; D: -; CDR3: CASSSDSSSGNTIYF; DNA: TGTGCCAGCAGCTCGGACAGTTCCTCTGGAAACACCATATATTTT
V: TRBV6-5; J: TRBJ1-1; size: -; D: -; CDR3: CASSYDTEYEAFF; DNA: TGTGCCAGCAGTTACGACACAGAATATGAAGCTTTCTTT
V: TRBV7-9; J: TRBJ1-1; size: -; D: -; CDR3: CASSRPGNTEAFF; DNA: TGTGCCAGCAGCCGCCCGGGGAACACTGAAGCTTTCTTT
V: TRBV4-1; J: TRBJ1-1; size: -; D: -; CDR3: CASSPQEGNTEAFF; DNA: TGCGCCAGCAGCCCACAGGAGGGGAACACTGAAGCTTTCTTT
V: TRBV14; J: TRBJ2-7; size: -; D: -; CDR3: CASSPANRDFDYEQYF; DNA: TGTGCCAGCAGCCCAGCGAACCGGGACTTTGATTACGAGCAGTACTTC
V: TRBV6-5; J: TRBJ2-7; size: once; D: -; CDR3: CASIRVAVIYEQYF; DNA: TGTGCCAGCATAAGGGTAGCGGTGATCTACGAGCAGTACTTC
V: TRBV7-7; J: TRBJ2-2; size: few; D: -; CDR3: CASSLGVDTGELFF; DNA: TGTGCCAGCAGCTTAGGAGTGGACACCGGGGAGCTGTTTTTT
V: TRBV6-5; J: TRBJ2-2; size: few; D: -; CDR3: CATLEGGELFF; DNA: TGTGCCACCCTGGAGGGCGGGGAGCTGTTTTTT
V: TRBV27; J: TRBJ1-6; size: once; D: -; CDR3: CASSLPTGHSPLHF; DNA: TGTGCCAGCAGTTTACCTACAGGGCATTCACCCCTCCACTTT
V: TRBV10-1; J: TRBJ2-5; size: -; D: -; CDR3: CASTPTRYF; DNA: TGCGCCAGCACACCGACTCGGTACTTC
V: TRBV27; J: TRBJ2-7; size: few; D: -; CDR3: CASSNTYEQYF; DNA: TGTGCCAGCAGCAACACCTACGAGCAGTACTTC
V: TRBV13; J: TRBJ2-5; size: -; D: TRBD2; CDR3: CASSLSGGAEETQYF; DNA: TGTGCCAGCAGCTTAAGCGGGGGGGCCGAAGAGACCCAGTACTTC
V: TRBV30; J: TRBJ1-4; size: -; D: -; CDR3: CAWNSDRRNEKLFF; DNA: TGTGCCTGGAACTCCGACAGGAGAAATGAAAAACTGTTTTTT
V: TRBV27; J: TRBJ1-5; size: once; D: -; CDR3: CASSFLGNQPQHF; DNA: TGTGCCAGCAGTTTTCTCGGCAATCAGCCCCAGCATTTT
V: TRBV7-6; J: TRBJ1-1; size: -; D: -; CDR3: CASSLTAMNTEAFF; DNA: TGTGCCAGCAGCTTGACAGCCATGAACACTGAAGCTTTCTTT
V: TRBV21-1; J: TRBJ2-3; size: -; D: -; CDR3: CASSKTRRGGGTDTQYF; DNA: TGTGCCAGCAGCAAAACCCGACGGGGCGGGGGGACAGATACGCAGTATTTT
V: TRBV7-6; J: TRBJ2-7; size: -; D: -; CDR3: CASSLDWAFGRPYEQYF; DNA: TGTGCCAGCAGCTTAGACTGGGCTTTTGGCAGACCCTACGAGCAGTACTTC